Detailed here is one TCR beta chain. Its antigen is not known. The sample belongs to a study of identical twins. Study-wide points: With abundant cord blood beta clonotypes, insertions were fewer; memory repertoires showed no such pattern.

One entry per CDR3 protein results from TCRdb running MiXCR on the 5' RACE reads. The sample lists 130,000 to 150,000 distinct CDR3 sequences, around 3.5% occurring once. This CDR3 has 14 amino acids. Trimming pared 6 bases from V and 5 bases from J, leaving 16 bases between. Germline values: CDR1 DFQATT, CDR2 SNEGSKA (reference sequence). Sequenced material: memory T cells sorted from blood. The clonotype originates from a man aged 18-30 years in good health. This sequence joins TRBV20-1 and TRBJ2-2; D may be TRBD2 (6 bases). The CDR3 nucleotides are TGCAGTGCCCCCGTCGGGAGCGATACCGGGGAGCTGTTTTTT. Translating gives CSAPVGSDTGELFF.